This T cell receptor beta chain was recovered during a study of CD8 T cells in ankylosing spondylitis. A remark on this clonotype: Antigen: not known.

Findings of the study overall: Significant enrichment of disease-linked clones was reportedly seen in matched ankylosing spondylitis synovial fluid. Apparently characteristic of ankylosing spondylitis blood was a TCR beta motif (about 8 highly homologous variants).

Making use of molecular barcodes, quantitative 5'-RACE generated TCR beta libraries. TCRdb passed the 5' RACE reads through MiXCR, listing each CDR3 protein once. Of around 770,000 distinct CDR3 sequences detected, about 10% appear once; the ten largest clones hold roughly 0.51%. The CDR3 loop spans 15 amino acids. The V and J ends lost 5 bases and 4 bases, in that order; junction bases with no gene match: 12. CDR1 and CDR2 from the germline V gene are DFQATT and SNEGSKA (reference sequence). The clonotype was recovered from a male donor with ankylosing spondylitis. Sequencing was done on a sample of blood, either unsorted or a sorted T cell fraction (not recorded which). The chain has TRBV20-1 and TRBJ2-3; 7 bases line up with TRBD2. The CDR3 sequence: CSALLARLAADTQYF. The CDR3 DNA sequence: TGCAGTGCTCTATTGGCTAGACTAGCAGCAGATACGCAGTATTTT.